This record covers a single T cell receptor beta chain. The target antigen is unknown. The junction departs from the called germline gene at one end, perhaps through a read error. Random hexamers were used to reverse transcribe the RNA input (about 0.45 to 1 ug). TCRdb reprocessed the immunoSEQ multiplex PCR reads with MiXCR, giving one entry per CDR3 protein. The sample includes around 130,000 distinct CDR3 sequences, roughly 95% of them seen just once. CD8+ and CD4+ blood T cells underwent TCR beta sequencing. The CDR3 runs to 13 residues. CDR1 and CDR2 from the germline V gene are LGHNA and YSLEER. The data stem from a study of CD8 T cells in Susac syndrome. Findings and caveats of the study: An acknowledgment was made by the study that its TCR sequencing and HLA analysis involved relatively few individuals.

The rearrangement uses TRBV4-3 and TRBJ1-5, with 7 bases identical to TRBD1. This clonotype originated in a human donor with multiple sclerosis. The sequenced sample was CD4+ T cells from PBMCs. CDR3 nucleotides: TGCGCCAGCAGCCAAGATTTGGGACAGTCTATACTTTTT. It encodes CASSQDLGQSILF.